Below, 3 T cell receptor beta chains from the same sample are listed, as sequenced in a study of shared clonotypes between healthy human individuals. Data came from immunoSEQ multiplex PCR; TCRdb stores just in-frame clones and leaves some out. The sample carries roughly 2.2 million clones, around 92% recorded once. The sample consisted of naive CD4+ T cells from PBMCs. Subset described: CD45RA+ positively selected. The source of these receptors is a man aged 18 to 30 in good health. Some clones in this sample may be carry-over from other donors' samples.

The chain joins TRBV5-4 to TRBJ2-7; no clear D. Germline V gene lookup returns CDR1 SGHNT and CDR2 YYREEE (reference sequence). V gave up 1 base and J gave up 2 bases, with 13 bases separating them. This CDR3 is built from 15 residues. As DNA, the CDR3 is TGTGCCAGCAGCTTGCGTAGCAGTACGACCTACGAGCAGTACTTC. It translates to CASSLRSSTTYEQYF. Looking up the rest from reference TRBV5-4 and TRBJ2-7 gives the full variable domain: ETGVTQSPTHLIKTRGQQVTLRCSSQSGHNTVSWYQQALGQGPQFIFQYYREEENGRGNFPPRFSGLQFPNYSSELNVNALELDDSALYLCASSLRSSTTYEQYFGPGTRLTVT.

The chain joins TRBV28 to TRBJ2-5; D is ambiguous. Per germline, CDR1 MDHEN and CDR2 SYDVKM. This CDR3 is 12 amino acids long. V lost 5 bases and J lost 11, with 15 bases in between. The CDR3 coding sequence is TGTGCCAGCAGTCGAAGGACGGACCGACAGTACTTC. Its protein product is CASSRRTDRQYF.

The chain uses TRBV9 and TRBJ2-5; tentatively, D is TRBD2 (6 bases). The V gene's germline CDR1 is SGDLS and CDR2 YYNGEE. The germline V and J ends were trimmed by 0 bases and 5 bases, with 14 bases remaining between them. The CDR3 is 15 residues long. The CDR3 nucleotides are TGTGCCAGCAGCGTAGCTTCGGGGGTCTGGGAGACCCAGTACTTC. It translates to CASSVASGVWETQYF.